The rows below give T cell receptor beta chains drawn from one sample of a study of T cell changes during pregnancy in multiple sclerosis. Some clones are missing from TCRdb's copy, which holds only in-frame ones; the method was immunoSEQ multiplex PCR. This repertoire shows under 40,000 clones, 90% found once; its top ten account for around 12%. This material consisted of CD8+ T cells from peripheral blood mononuclear cells, taken in the first trimester of pregnancy. Receptors originate from a female donor with multiple sclerosis, enrolled in a pregnancy study. Both conserved end residues are part of each CDR3. A D gene is named only where the DNA matches it firmly. Size is omitted from some rows. Given values are once, few, many or a class for expanded clones.

D	J	V	size	CDR3	DNA
NA	TRBJ2-7	TRBV14	NA	CASADSGYEQYF	TGTGCCAGCGCGGACAGCGGATACGAGCAGTACTTC
TRBD1	TRBJ2-7	TRBV30	NA	CAWSVGWGQGALFSYEQYF	TGTGCCTGGAGTGTAGGGTGGGGACAGGGGGCCCTCTTTTCCTACGAGCAGTACTTC
TRBD1	TRBJ2-3	TRBV4-1	NA	CASSQVQGFTDTQYF	TGCGCCAGCAGCCAAGTACAGGGGTTCACAGATACGCAGTATTTT
NA	TRBJ2-6	TRBV4-2	once	CASNAGGANVLTF	TGTGCCAGCAATGCGGGGGGGGCCAACGTCCTGACTTTC
TRBD1	TRBJ2-3	TRBV19	NA	CASSKTGGNPTDTQYF	TGTGCCAGTTCTAAGACAGGGGGCAACCCCACAGATACGCAGTATTTT
TRBD2	TRBJ2-7	TRBV2	NA	CASSNGGLGDYEQYF	TGTGCCAGCAGCAATGGGGGACTAGGGGACTACGAGCAGTACTTC
TRBD1	TRBJ2-7	TRBV27	NA	CASSLRRDRPYEQYF	TGTGCCAGCAGTTTACGCCGGGACAGGCCCTACGAGCAGTACTTC
TRBD1	TRBJ2-7	TRBV27	NA	CASSMTGGIYEQYF	TGTGCCAGCAGTATGACAGGGGGCATCTACGAGCAGTACTTC
TRBD2	TRBJ2-1	TRBV14	NA	CASSPWGTRSYNEQFF	TGTGCCAGCAGCCCCTGGGGGACTAGATCCTACAATGAGCAGTTCTTC
NA	TRBJ2-3	TRBV18	NA	CASSLGTSWTDTQYF	TGTGCCAGCTCCCTCGGGACTTCTTGGACAGATACGCAGTATTTT
NA	TRBJ2-2	TRBV7-9	NA	CASSLAGDGELFF	TGTGCCAGCAGCTTAGCGGGCGACGGGGAGCTGTTTTTT
TRBD2	TRBJ2-1	TRBV9	NA	CASSVLTSGDYNEQFF	TGTGCCAGCAGCGTACTGACTAGCGGGGATTACAATGAGCAGTTCTTC
NA	TRBJ1-2	TRBV28	NA	CASSLGGAPGYTF	TGTGCCAGCAGTTTAGGGGGGGCGCCCGGCTACACCTTC
NA	TRBJ2-7	TRBV21-1	NA	CASSKEKGNYSYEQYF	TGTGCCAGCAGCAAAGAAAAGGGGAATTATAGCTACGAGCAGTACTTC
TRBD2	TRBJ2-7	TRBV14	NA	CASSQEDLAGVYEQYF	TGTGCCAGCAGCCAAGAGGATCTAGCGGGAGTTTACGAGCAGTACTTC
TRBD2	TRBJ2-5	TRBV7-2	NA	CASRLAGGAWETQYF	TGTGCCAGCCGACTAGCGGGAGGGGCTTGGGAGACCCAGTACTTC
NA	TRBJ2-6	TRBV7-9	once	CASSLVTGNSGANVLTF	TGTGCCAGCAGCTTAGTTACAGGGAACTCTGGGGCCAACGTCCTGACTTTC
TRBD2	TRBJ2-7	TRBV6-5	NA	CASRPGLGLIYEQYF	TGTGCCAGCAGGCCTGGACTAGGTCTCATCTACGAGCAGTACTTC
TRBD2	TRBJ2-7	TRBV6-1	NA	CASTDSGTSYEQYF	TGTGCCAGCACCGACAGCGGGACCTCCTACGAGCAGTACTTC
TRBD2	TRBJ2-5	TRBV27	NA	CASRLAGAPPETQYF	TGTGCCAGCAGGTTAGCGGGGGCACCCCCAGAGACCCAGTACTTC
NA	TRBJ2-3	TRBV6-6	NA	CASGASGTDTQYF	TGTGCCAGCGGGGCTAGCGGCACAGATACGCAGTATTTT
TRBD2	TRBJ2-2	TRBV14	NA	CASSSRLAGDYTGELFF	TGTGCCAGCAGCTCGAGACTAGCGGGAGACTACACCGGGGAGCTGTTTTTT
NA	TRBJ2-7	TRBV2	NA	CASSEALLVYEQYF	TGTGCCAGCAGTGAAGCGCTACTAGTCTACGAGCAGTACTTC
NA	TRBJ2-3	TRBV9	NA	CASSTRDWSTDTQYF	TGTGCCAGCAGCACCCGGGACTGGAGCACAGATACGCAGTATTTT
NA	TRBJ1-1	TRBV19	few	CASSITAGYTEAFF	TGTGCCAGTAGTATTACAGCAGGTTACACTGAAGCTTTCTTT
NA	TRBJ2-7	TRBV6-1	NA	CASSEVPVVVTSEQYF	TGTGCCAGCAGTGAAGTGCCCGTAGTGGTCACTAGCGAGCAGTACTTC
TRBD1	TRBJ1-2	TRBV27	NA	CASSGQGDYGYTF	TGTGCCAGCAGCGGACAGGGGGACTATGGCTACACCTTC
NA	TRBJ2-4	TRBV27	NA	CASGRVPIAKNIQYF	TGTGCCAGCGGTCGGGTCCCGATAGCCAAAAACATTCAGTACTTC
TRBD1	TRBJ2-7	TRBV2	NA	CASRGTERYF	TGTGCCAGCAGGGGGACAGAAAGGTACTTC
TRBD2	TRBJ2-5	TRBV7-2	NA	CASSRRMGGVQETQYF	TGTGCCAGCAGCCGCCGGATGGGGGGGGTCCAAGAGACCCAGTACTTC
NA	TRBJ2-1	TRBV28	NA	CASGLGTGAYNEQFF	TGTGCCAGCGGACTAGGGACAGGCGCCTACAATGAGCAGTTCTTC
NA	TRBJ2-3	TRBV6-5	NA	CASRPRGFTDTQYF	TGTGCCAGCCGACCACGGGGGTTCACAGATACGCAGTATTTT
TRBD1	TRBJ1-1	TRBV13	NA	CASSWQGVGTEAFF	TGTGCCAGCAGCTGGCAGGGGGTGGGGACTGAAGCTTTCTTT
NA	TRBJ2-3	TRBV19	NA	CASSISGDTQYF	TGTGCCAGTAGTATATCAGGAGATACGCAGTATTTT
NA	TRBJ2-1	TRBV20-1	NA	CSVIRGEQFF	TGCAGTGTTATCCGGGGGGAGCAGTTCTTC
TRBD1	TRBJ1-4	TRBV2	NA	CASSDRGLANEKLFF	TGTGCCAGCAGTGACAGGGGGCTGGCTAATGAAAAACTGTTTTTT
TRBD1	TRBJ2-7	TRBV4-1	NA	CASSYGQGGEQYF	TGCGCCAGCAGCTACGGACAGGGTGGAGAGCAGTACTTC
TRBD1	TRBJ2-1	TRBV7-9	once	CASSFRGRGMDEQFF	TGTGCCAGCAGCTTTAGGGGCAGGGGGATGGATGAGCAGTTCTTC
TRBD2	TRBJ2-3	TRBV6-5	NA	CASTRRGEGTDTQYF	TGTGCCAGCACTCGACGGGGGGAGGGCACAGATACGCAGTATTTT